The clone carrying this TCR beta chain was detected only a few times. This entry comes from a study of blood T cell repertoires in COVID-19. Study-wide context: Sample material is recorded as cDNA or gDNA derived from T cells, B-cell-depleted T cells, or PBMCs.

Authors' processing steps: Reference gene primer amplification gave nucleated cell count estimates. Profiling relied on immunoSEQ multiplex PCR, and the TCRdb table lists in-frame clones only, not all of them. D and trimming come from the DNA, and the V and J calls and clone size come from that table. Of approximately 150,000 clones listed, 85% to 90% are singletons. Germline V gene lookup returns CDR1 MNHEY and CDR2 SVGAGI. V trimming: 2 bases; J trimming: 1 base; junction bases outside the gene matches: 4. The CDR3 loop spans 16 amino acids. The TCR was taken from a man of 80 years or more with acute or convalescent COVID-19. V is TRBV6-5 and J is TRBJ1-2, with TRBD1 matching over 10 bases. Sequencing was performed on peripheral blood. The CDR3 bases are TGTGCCAGCAGTTACGTTAGGACAGGGGGTAACTATGGCTACACCTTC. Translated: CASSYVRTGGNYGYTF.